One and the same sample provided the 9 T cell receptor beta chains below, sequenced in a study of T cells in narcolepsy. Libraries were prepared by immunoSEQ multiplex PCR; TCRdb keeps only in-frame clonotypes and omits some of them. The table shows under 35,000 clones, with under 90% occurring only once. The specimen was CD45RA- memory CD4+ T cells from PBMCs. The receptors stem from a human donor with narcolepsy.

The rearrangement joins TRBV11-2 to TRBJ2-1; D ambiguous. The CDR3 covers 13 residues. Germline V gene data show CDR1 as SGHAT and CDR2 as FQNNGV. Trimming removed 4 bases at V and 9 bases at J, with 13 bases between. CDR3 DNA: TGTGCCAGCAGCTGGCTCCGGACGGGTGAGCAGTTCTTC. This codes for CASSWLRTGEQFF.

This rearrangement joins TRBV5-5 to TRBJ2-2; D possibly corresponds to TRBD2 (5 bases). This CDR3 is built from 15 residues. V was clipped by 0 bases and J by 2 bases, with 8 bases between them. Germline CDR1 SGHKS, CDR2 YYEKEE (reference sequence). The CDR3 nucleotides read TGTGCCAGCAGCTTGGGCAGCGGAAACACCGGGGAGCTGTTTTTT. Translation: CASSLGSGNTGELFF.

The V gene is TRBV27, the J gene TRBJ1-2; D is ambiguous. Germline V gene data show CDR1 as MNHEY and CDR2 as SMNVEV (reference sequence). CDR3 length equals 11 residues. Trimming removed 11 bases from V and 5 bases from J, with 12 bases in between. CDR3 loop: CASSTGYGYTF. The DNA for the CDR3 is TGTGCCTCTTCGACCGGGTATGGCTACACCTTC.

The table lists this clone with a count of one. The chain couples TRBV18 to TRBJ2-5; D gene unclear. Trimming left V 3 bases short and J 2 bases short, with 10 bases between. The CDR3 has 14 amino acids. Germline CDR1 KGHSH, CDR2 LQKENI. The CDR3 nucleotides read TGTGCCAGCTCACCCGACTGGGTACAAGAGACCCAGTACTTC. Its translation is CASSPDWVQETQYF.

The genes are TRBV10-1 and TRBJ2-1; 10 bases fit TRBD2. The CDR3 contains 15 residues. Germline lookup yields CDR1 WNHNN and CDR2 SYGVQD (reference sequence). V was clipped by 4 bases and J by 7 bases; unmatched bases: 7. Here the CDR3 DNA reads TGCGCCAGCAGTGGTGGACTAGCGGAGGGGAATGAGCAGTTCTTC. This encodes CASSGGLAEGNEQFF.

The chain recombines TRBV4-3 with TRBJ1-2, with D perhaps TRBD1 (6 bases). Germline V gives CDR1 LGHNA, CDR2 YSLEER. V dropped 1 base and J dropped 3 bases, with 12 bases sitting between them. The length of the CDR3 is 15 residues. CDR3: CASSQVQGLDYGYTF. CDR3 DNA: TGCGCCAGCAGCCAAGTACAGGGACTTGACTATGGCTACACCTTC.

The chain joins TRBV7-2 to TRBJ2-2; 10 nucleotides line up with TRBD2. V dropped 2 bases and J dropped 5; count of bases not matched to a gene: 5. The length of the CDR3 is 16 residues. Germline V gene lookup returns CDR1 SGHTA and CDR2 FQGNSA. The CDR3 sequence: CASSLSGGAQTGELFF. CDR3 DNA: TGTGCCAGCAGCTTAAGCGGGGGGGCCCAAACCGGGGAGCTGTTTTTT.

The chain uses TRBV21-1 and TRBJ1-3; the DNA was not used to check the table's D call, TRBD1. TRBV21-1 is flagged as a pseudogene. The CDR3 has 17 residues. The CDR3 loop reads CASSSYLGHSSGNTIYF. The DNA for the CDR3 is TGTGCCAGCAGCTCCTACTTGGGACACAGCTCTGGAAACACCATATATTTT.

The rearrangement uses TRBV14 and TRBJ2-6; TRBD1 matches at 7 bases. Germline CDR1 reads SGHDN; CDR2 reads FVKESK. This CDR3 region has 18 residues. J was trimmed by 2 bases and V by 3 bases; bases with no gene match: 10. CDR3 bases: TGTGCCAGCAGCCAGCCAGACAGGGTGCTAACTGGGGCCAACGTCCTGACTTTC. Encoded protein: CASSQPDRVLTGANVLTF.